Each of the 21 T cell receptor beta chains below was sequenced from the same sample in a study of T cells in Graves' hyperthyroidism and ophthalmopathy. There were TCR beta CDR3 regions amplified from RNA transcripts. Using the HTBI primer set, a first-round RT-PCR was run on the TCR CDR3. TCRdb analysed the multiplex PCR reads with MiXCR anew, one entry per CDR3 protein. The data contain a few hundred thousand distinct CDR3 sequences, roughly 15% of them singletons. Sequenced material: blood. Every receptor here comes from a woman between 18 and 29 years old with Graves' ophthalmopathy.

This sequence joins TRBV4-2 and TRBJ2-1; tentatively, D is TRBD2 (8 bases). V lost 3 bases and J lost 10, with 28 bases in between. The CDR3 covers 18 residues. Per the germline V gene, CDR1 is LGHNA and CDR2 is YNFKEQ. The CDR3 DNA reads as TGTGCCAGCAGCCAGGCCCTCCTCACTAGCGGCCCCAGGGGGGAGCAGTTCTTC. It specifies CASSQALLTSGPRGEQFF.

In this sample, this clonotype turned up many times. This chain uses TRBV28 with TRBJ2-7; D is unclear. Germline loops: CDR1 MDHEN, CDR2 SYDVKM. The CDR3 has 14 amino acids. V was pared by 2 bases and J by 5 bases, with 13 bases between. CDR3 loop: CASSLTPLRNEQYF. In DNA form, the CDR3 reads TGTGCCAGCAGTTTAACACCCCTAAGGAACGAGCAGTACTTC.

This clonotype showed up many times. The chain joins TRBV6-6 to TRBJ1-1; tentatively, D is TRBD1 (6 bases). Trimming shortened V by 2 bases and J by 11 bases, and 12 bases separated the two germline ends. Germline CDR1 is MNHNY and CDR2 is SVGAGI (reference sequence). This CDR3 has 12 amino acids. The CDR3 DNA sequence: TGTGCCAGCAGTTACCACAGGGCCTCGGCTTTCTTT. Its protein is CASSYHRASAFF.

The chain couples TRBV10-3 to TRBJ2-5; TRBD2 might be the D (5 bases). Germline values: CDR1 ENHRY, CDR2 SYGVKD. The V end lost 0 bases, the J end lost 5 bases, and 16 bases lay between the germline ends. This CDR3 has 16 residues. CDR3 loop: CAISESRTPGGETQYF. The CDR3 nucleotides are TGTGCCATCAGTGAGTCGCGGACCCCCGGCGGGGAGACCCAGTACTTC.

This clonotype was seen at least ten times. This sequence joins TRBV4-2 and TRBJ1-1, with 7 nucleotides matching TRBD1. Losses at the gene ends were 1 base for V and 0 bases for J; bases not matched to a gene: 8. The germline CDR1 and CDR2 sequences are LGHNA and YNFKEQ. There are 17 residues in the CDR3. The CDR3 loop is CASSQAGGSYMNTEAFF. CDR3 DNA sequence: TGTGCCAGCAGCCAAGCAGGGGGGAGTTACATGAACACTGAAGCTTTCTTT.

The chain joins TRBV25-1 to TRBJ2-7; tentatively, D is TRBD2 (5 bases). Germline loops: CDR1 MGHDK, CDR2 SYGVNS. V lost 6 bases, J lost 2 bases, and 11 bases lay in between. The CDR3 loop spans 13 amino acids. The CDR3 reads CASSTGFPYEQYF. DNA for the CDR3: TGTGCCAGCAGCACGGGGTTCCCCTACGAGCAGTACTTC.

The chain couples TRBV6-1 to TRBJ1-6; TRBD1 matches 9 bases. Looked up from germline, CDR1 is MNHNS and CDR2 is SASEGT. CDR3 length: 15 amino acids. The trim removed 3 bases at V and 7 bases at J, leaving 4 bases unmatched. The CDR3 region has the DNA TGTGCCAGCAGTGAGGCGGGACAGGGCAATTCACCCCTCCACTTT. It translates to CASSEAGQGNSPLHF.

This clonotype was seen a few times. The chain employs TRBV5-6 and TRBJ1-2; 8 nucleotides agree with TRBD1. Unmatched junction bases numbered 8, after V lost 6 bases and J lost 7 bases. The CDR3 is 13 residues long. Germline V gene lookup returns CDR1 SGHDT and CDR2 YYEEEE. This chain's CDR3 is CASTRPGGIGYTF. The CDR3 coding sequence is TGTGCCAGCACCCGGCCAGGGGGCATTGGCTACACCTTC.

This clonotype was observed a few times. This chain links TRBV12-5 with TRBJ1-5; TRBD1 aligns across 7 bases. After removal of 1 base from V and 6 bases from J, the junction contained 3 bases not matched to a gene. Per the germline V gene, CDR1 is LGHNT and CDR2 is FRNRAP. CDR3 size: 14 residues. CDR3 region: CASGLGDSAQPQHF. DNA for the CDR3: TGTGCTAGTGGTTTGGGGGACAGTGCTCAGCCCCAGCATTTT.

This clonotype was found many times. The chain links TRBV28 to TRBJ1-2, with D possibly matching TRBD1 (6 bases). V lost 8 bases, J lost 4 bases, and 20 bases lay in between. The CDR3 extends over 15 amino acids. Germline assignment: CDR1 MDHEN and CDR2 SYDVKM. CDR3 sequence (DNA): TGTGCCAGCCTTCCGAGGGGGAGGTTGGTCTATGGCTACACCTTC. Translation: CASLPRGRLVYGYTF.

This sequence joins TRBV20-1 and TRBJ2-3, with D perhaps TRBD2 (5 bases). Trimming took off 5 bases at V and 1 base at J, with 10 bases between the two ends. Germline CDR1 and CDR2: DFQATT and SNEGSKA (reference sequence). There are 13 residues in the CDR3. The CDR3 DNA is TGCAGTGCTCCGGGGTTAGGCACAGATACGCAGTATTTT. It specifies CSAPGLGTDTQYF.

This clonotype was observed a few times. This chain links TRBV9 with TRBJ2-7; D tentatively reads TRBD1 or TRBD2 (5 bases each). The CDR3 totals 15 residues. Trimming cost V 1 base and J 2 bases, with 13 bases left between them. Germline values: CDR1 SGDLS, CDR2 YYNGEE. CDR3 nucleotide sequence: TGTGCCAGCAGCGTACTCGGGACCGATACCTACGAGCAGTACTTC. This codes for CASSVLGTDTYEQYF.

This clonotype was detected many times. Germline and junction disagree at one end, which may indicate a read error. The chain carries TRBV11-2 and TRBJ1-4; D unclear. The germline V gene has CDR1 SGHAT and CDR2 FQNNGV. The CDR3 is 13 amino acids. The CDR3 DNA sequence: TGCGCCAGCAGCCTCGGGTCTAATGAAAAACTGTTTTTT. It yields the protein CASSLGSNEKLFF. Based on the CDR3 plus reference TRBV11-2 and TRBJ1-4, the full variable domain is EAGVAQSPRYKIIEKRQSVAFWCNPISGHATLYWYQQILGQGPKLLIQFQNNGVVDDSQLPKDRFSAERLKGVDSTLKIQPAKLEDSAVYLCASSLGSNEKLFFGSGTQLSVL.

This clonotype was counted between two and nine times. This chain uses TRBV27 with TRBJ1-2; 11 bases map to TRBD1. The V gene end was trimmed by 4 bases and the J gene end by 7 bases; junction bases not matched to a gene: 5. The CDR3 length is 14 residues. Germline V gene data show CDR1 as MNHEY and CDR2 as SMNVEV (reference sequence). The CDR3 sequence: CASSSSGTGGGYTF. DNA for the CDR3: TGTGCCAGCAGTTCATCCGGGACAGGGGGTGGCTACACCTTC.

As concerns this clonotype: A read error may explain this, as a much larger clone is one base away. V usage is TRBV2 and J usage is TRBJ2-1, with TRBD2 matching over 8 bases. Germline assignment: CDR1 SNHLY and CDR2 FYNNEI. The length of the CDR3 is 17 residues. The ends lost 1 base at V and 5 bases at J; junction bases unmatched: 10. CDR3 protein: CASSEEGTRGRHNEQFF. For the CDR3, the DNA is TGTGCCAGCAGTGAAGAAGGGACTAGAGGGAGGCACAATGAGCAGTTCTTC.

This clonotype was seen a handful of times. The V and J genes are TRBV11-2 and TRBJ2-3; 7 bases are a match to TRBD1. Trimming at V came to 5 bases and at J to 4 bases, leaving 6 bases not matched to a gene. Germline V gene sequence: CDR1 SGHAT, CDR2 FQNNGV. This CDR3 is 14 amino acids long. The DNA for the CDR3 is TGTGCCAGCAGCCCAACAGGGGCGGCAGATACGCAGTATTTT. Translating gives CASSPTGAADTQYF.

In this sample, this clonotype turned up many times. The J gene is TRBJ2-7, the V gene TRBV29-1; 14 bases are shared with TRBD2. There are 16 residues in the CDR3. V lost 6 bases, J lost 3 bases, and 10 bases stayed unmatched. Looked up from germline, CDR1 is SQVTM and CDR2 is ANQGSEA. CDR3 nucleotides: TGCAGCGTGGATACGGGACTAGCGGGAGACTACTACGAGCAGTACTTC. Its translation: CSVDTGLAGDYYEQYF.

This clonotype has a count of ten or more. The chain is built from TRBV20-1 and TRBJ2-3; 7 nucleotides align to TRBD1. Germline CDR1 DFQATT, CDR2 SNEGSKA (reference sequence). The CDR3 runs to 15 residues. The junction had 6 bases not matched to a gene; V was cut back by 3 bases and J by 0 bases. DNA for the CDR3: TGCAGTGCTAGTGAACAGGGGCATAGCACAGATACGCAGTATTTT. It codes for CSASEQGHSTDTQYF.

The sample holds many counts of this clonotype. The CDR3 nucleotides read TGTGCCAGCAGCTTTGAAGCGGGAGCTGTTTTAAGAGATACGCAGTATTTT. Its translation is CASSFEAGAVLRDTQYF. This chain joins TRBV13 and TRBJ2-3, with 8 bases lining up with TRBD2. With 3 bases clipped from V and 5 bases from J, the junction kept 13 bases outside the gene matches. The CDR3 covers 17 residues. Looked up from germline, CDR1 is PRHDT and CDR2 is FYEKMQ (reference sequence).

This chain connects TRBV27 to TRBJ2-1, with D tentatively TRBD1 or TRBD2 (5 bases each). The CDR3 is 14 residues long. The germline V gene encodes CDR1 MNHEY and CDR2 SMNVEV (reference sequence). V was pared by 4 bases and J by 7 bases, with 14 bases between. CDR3 in amino acids: CASSSGREINEQFF. Here the CDR3 DNA reads TGTGCCAGCAGTTCTGGCAGGGAGATTAATGAGCAGTTCTTC.

This clonotype was seen many times. For the CDR3, the DNA is TGTGCCAGCAGCTTCCTACTACAGGCTCTCTATGGCTACACCTTC. It is translated as CASSFLLQALYGYTF. J is TRBJ1-2 and V is TRBV5-6, with a tentative D call TRBD1 (5 bases). Per the germline V gene, CDR1 is SGHDT and CDR2 is YYEEEE. Trimming removed 2 bases at V and 4 bases at J, with 15 bases between. CDR3 length: 15 amino acids.